This T cell receptor (beta chain) was recovered during a study of human T cells and chemical hapten exposure. This CDR3 has 14 residues. Germline CDR1 reads SGHDT; CDR2 reads YYEEEE. V lost 0 bases and J lost 4, with 10 bases in between. One entry per CDR3 protein results from TCRdb running MiXCR on the RACE reads. Counted here are approximately 370,000 distinct CDR3 sequences, 5.5% occurring once; the ten biggest clones make up more than 8%. A remark on this clonotype: Its target is not known.

General study points: Sensitizing to DPC left TCRs with a frequency above 1 in 1000 unaltered. Having alopecia, donors may respond immunologically unlike healthy people. Expanded TCRs made up significantly more big CDR3 similarity clusters than controls did.

The time point denotes: pre-sensitization, week 0. Sample treatment: therapeutic diphenylcyclopropenone sensitization with weekly scalp DPC. Whole blood that had not been fractionated was the source of extracted total RNA. This sequence originates from a woman aged 18-29 years with alopecia areata. Some clones in this sample may be carry-over from other donors' samples. The chain links TRBV5-6 to TRBJ1-2; a possible D gene is TRBD1 (6 bases). This specimen was whole blood, taken in connection with sensitization to the hapten diphenylcyclopropenone (DPC). In DNA form, the CDR3 reads TGTGCCAGCAGCTTGGTCAGGGGCGGCTATGGCTACACCTTC. It encodes CASSLVRGGYGYTF.